This TCR beta chain emerged from a study of cytomegalovirus exposure and HLA in healthy donors. Study results and limitations: It was in a later analysis that TCR association rates were seen to vary by HLA locus, highest for DRB1 and lowest for HLA-C.

Trimming removed 8 bases at V and 10 bases at J, with 14 bases between. Germline assignment: CDR1 SNHLY and CDR2 FYNNEI. There are 11 residues in the CDR3. A word on this clone: Antigen unknown.

The PCR used 60 Vbeta and 13 Jbeta primers. The repertoire was sequenced with immunoSEQ multiplex PCR; TCRdb's copy has only in-frame clones and lacks some. The sample consists of almost 200,000 clones, around 78% of them appearing once. Sequencing was performed on PBMCs. The TCR sequence derives from a man aged 25-45 years in good health and CMV-seronegative. The chain has TRBV2 and TRBJ1-1; D is possibly TRBD1 (5 bases). The CDR3 protein is CASRGTLAAFF. For the CDR3, the DNA is TGTGCCAGCCGGGGGACGTTAGCAGCTTTCTTT.